Below, 10 T cell receptor beta chains from the same sample are listed, as sequenced in a study of blood T cell repertoires in COVID-19. The method was immunoSEQ multiplex PCR; TCRdb's version includes in-frame clones alone and lacks a portion of them. Among about 200,000 clones listed, roughly 86% were seen once. Sequences were obtained from PBMCs or T cells enriched from blood (not recorded which). Every receptor here comes from a man between 40 and 49 years old with acute COVID-19.

The rearrangement links TRBV7-6 to TRBJ2-3; 14 nucleotides match TRBD2. This CDR3 has 19 residues. V lost 6 bases and J lost 3; bases outside the gene matches: 14. CDR1 and CDR2 (germline): SGHVS, FNYEAQ. The CDR3 bases are TGTGCCAGCAGAAGATTGGGACTAGCGGGAGCAGGTTGGACAGATACGCAGTATTTT. The encoded protein is CASRRLGLAGAGWTDTQYF.

The rearrangement uses TRBV7-8 and TRBJ1-1, with D hard to call. The germline gives CDR1 SGHVS, CDR2 FQNEAQ. V dropped 10 bases and J dropped 4 bases, with 10 bases sitting between them. This CDR3 is 11 amino acids long. The chain's CDR3 is CATREATEAFF. The CDR3 nucleotides are TGTGCCACAAGGGAGGCCACTGAAGCTTTCTTT.

The genes are TRBV27 and TRBJ1-6; D might be TRBD1 (6 bases). V was clipped by 8 bases and J by 6 bases, with 26 bases between them. The CDR3 has 18 residues. Germline lookup yields CDR1 MNHEY and CDR2 SMNVEV (reference sequence). The CDR3 DNA follows: TGTGCCAGCCTATCCCGGCCCCCAGGCGCCAGGGGTAATTCACCCCTCCACTTT. Protein: CASLSRPPGARGNSPLHF.

This chain connects TRBV18 to TRBJ1-1; possible D gene TRBD1, 5 bases. Trimming removed 5 bases from V and 4 bases from J, with 11 bases in between. The germline CDR1 and CDR2 sequences are KGHSH and LQKENI. The CDR3 is 13 amino acids. Here the CDR3 reads CASSVDRGTEAFF. The CDR3 nucleotides read TGTGCCAGCTCAGTCGATAGGGGCACTGAAGCTTTCTTT.

The chain couples TRBV10-3 to TRBJ1-1, with D unresolved. V lost 10 bases and J lost 5, with 17 bases in between. Germline CDR1 reads ENHRY; CDR2 reads SYGVKD. CDR3 length: 13 amino acids. CDR3 protein: CATSSGPPTEAFF. CDR3 bases: TGTGCCACCTCCAGCGGGCCCCCAACTGAAGCTTTCTTT.

The chain couples TRBV5-1 to TRBJ1-1; tentatively, D is TRBD1 (5 bases). Germline loops: CDR1 SGHRS, CDR2 YFSETQ. CDR3 length equals 12 residues. V was clipped by 0 bases and J by 12 bases, with 12 bases between them. Here the CDR3 DNA reads TGCGCCAGCAGCTTGGAAGGGGCCATTCCTTTCTTT. Its translation is CASSLEGAIPFF.

V usage is TRBV6-5 and J usage is TRBJ2-1; D is ambiguous. V was trimmed by 6 bases and J by 0 bases, leaving 9 bases between them. Germline assignment: CDR1 MNHEY and CDR2 SVGAGI. This CDR3 contains 14 residues. The CDR3 protein is CASRALDSYNEQFF. As DNA, the CDR3 is TGTGCCAGCAGAGCTTTAGACTCCTACAATGAGCAGTTCTTC.

The rearrangement links TRBV5-4 to TRBJ2-5, with 8 bases lining up with TRBD2. V shed 6 bases and J 5 bases; nucleotides not matched to a gene: 9. This CDR3 is built from 14 residues. In germline, CDR1 is SGHNT, CDR2 YYREEE (reference sequence). The CDR3 is CASTSGTRMETQYF. CDR3 sequence (DNA): TGTGCCAGCACCTCGGGGACTAGGATGGAGACCCAGTACTTC.

This chain uses TRBV10-3 with TRBJ2-1; 14 bases align to TRBD2. In germline, CDR1 is ENHRY, CDR2 SYGVKD. With V trimmed by 6 bases and J by 8 bases, 9 bases remained unmatched. The CDR3 runs 16 residues. CDR3 sequence (DNA): TGTGCCATCAGCAGGACCGGGACTAGCGGGAGTTATGAGCAGTTCTTC. Residues: CAISRTGTSGSYEQFF.

This clone appeared a few times. The V call is TRBV5-6, the J call TRBJ2-1; D is unclear. Germline lookup yields CDR1 SGHDT and CDR2 YYEEEE. The CDR3 is made up of 15 amino acids. Trimming removed 1 base from V and 0 bases from J, with 8 bases in between. The CDR3 DNA reads TGTGCCAGCAGCTTGCTCTCTAGCTCCTACAATGAGCAGTTCTTC. Its protein product is CASSLLSSSYNEQFF. The full variable domain, completed using reference TRBV5-6 and TRBJ2-1, is DAGVTQSPTHLIKTRGQQVTLRCSPKSGHDTVSWYQQALGQGPQFIFQYYEEEERQRGNFPDRFSGHQFPNYSSELNVNALLLGDSALYLCASSLLSSSYNEQFFGPGTRLTVL.